This T cell receptor (beta chain) was profiled in a study of blood T cell repertoires in COVID-19. The V and J ends lost 4 bases and 0 bases, in that order; junction bases with no gene match: 1. CDR1 is ENHRY and CDR2 is SYGVKD in the germline V gene. The CDR3 contains 16 residues. TCRdb's table, derived via immunoSEQ multiplex PCR, lists solely in-frame clones and lacks some. The top ten clones hold roughly 20% of a sample with about 180,000 clones, more than 70% of them seen once. This receptor was identified in a man between 60 and 75 years old who had recovered from COVID-19. Sequencing used PBMCs or T cells enriched from blood (not recorded which). The chain links TRBV10-3 to TRBJ2-6, with TRBD1 identical over 9 bases. The CDR3: CAISGTGDSGANVLTF. CDR3 bases: TGTGCCATCAGTGGGACAGGGGACTCTGGGGCCAACGTCCTGACTTTC.